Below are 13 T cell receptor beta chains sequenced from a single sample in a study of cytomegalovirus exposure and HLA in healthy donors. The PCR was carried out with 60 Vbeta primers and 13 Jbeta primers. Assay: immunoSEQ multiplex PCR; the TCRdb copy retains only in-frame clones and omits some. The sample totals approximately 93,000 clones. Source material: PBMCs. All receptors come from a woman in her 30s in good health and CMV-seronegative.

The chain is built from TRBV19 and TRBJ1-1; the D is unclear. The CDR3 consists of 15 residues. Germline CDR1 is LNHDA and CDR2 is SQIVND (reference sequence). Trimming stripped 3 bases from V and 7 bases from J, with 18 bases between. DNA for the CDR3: TGTGCCAGTAGTATGGGAGGCGGGCGCGGAAATGAAGCTTTCTTT. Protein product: CASSMGGGRGNEAFF. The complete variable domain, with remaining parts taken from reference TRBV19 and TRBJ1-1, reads DGGITQSPKYLFRKEGQNVTLSCEQNLNHDAMYWYRQDPGQGLRLIYYSQIVNDFQKGDIAEGYSVSREKKESFPLTVTSAQKNPTAFYLCASSMGGGRGNEAFFGQGTRLTVV.

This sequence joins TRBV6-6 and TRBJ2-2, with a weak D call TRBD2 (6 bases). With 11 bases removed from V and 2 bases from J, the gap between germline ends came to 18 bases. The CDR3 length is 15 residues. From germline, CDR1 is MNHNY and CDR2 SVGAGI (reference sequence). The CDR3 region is CAGLSGTPNTGELFF. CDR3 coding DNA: TGTGCCGGCCTCTCCGGGACTCCCAACACCGGGGAGCTGTTTTTT.

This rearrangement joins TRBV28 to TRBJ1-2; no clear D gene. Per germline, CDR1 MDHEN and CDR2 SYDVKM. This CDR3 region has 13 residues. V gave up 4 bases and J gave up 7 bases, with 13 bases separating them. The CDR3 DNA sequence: TGTGCCAGCAGTTCCCTCGGTGGGAGTGGCTACACCTTC. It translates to CASSSLGGSGYTF.

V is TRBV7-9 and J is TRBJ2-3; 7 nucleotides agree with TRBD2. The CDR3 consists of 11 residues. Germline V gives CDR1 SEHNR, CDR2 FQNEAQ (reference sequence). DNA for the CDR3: TGTGGCGGGGGAGGCACAGATACGCAGTATTTT. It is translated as CGGGGTDTQYF.

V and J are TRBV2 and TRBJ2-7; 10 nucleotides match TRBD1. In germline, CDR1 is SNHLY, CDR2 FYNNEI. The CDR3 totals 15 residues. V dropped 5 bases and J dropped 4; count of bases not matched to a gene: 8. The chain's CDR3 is CASSSPGQGTYEQYF. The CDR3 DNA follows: TGTGCCAGCAGTTCTCCGGGACAGGGGACTTACGAGCAGTACTTC.

DNA for the CDR3: TGCGCCAGCAGAGCCGGGACTAGCGGGACGCCTGATGAGCAGTTCTTC. It yields the protein CASRAGTSGTPDEQFF. The chain links TRBV5-1 to TRBJ2-1; 13 bases are shared with TRBD2. The trim removed 5 bases at V and 8 bases at J, leaving 10 bases unmatched. Germline assignment: CDR1 SGHRS and CDR2 YFSETQ. The CDR3 runs 16 residues.

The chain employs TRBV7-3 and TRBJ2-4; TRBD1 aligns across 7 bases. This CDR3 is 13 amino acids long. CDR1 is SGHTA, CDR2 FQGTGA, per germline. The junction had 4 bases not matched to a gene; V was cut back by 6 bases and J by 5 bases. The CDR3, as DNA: TGTGCCAGCAGGTTCACAGGGGAAAACATTCAGTACTTC. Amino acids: CASRFTGENIQYF.

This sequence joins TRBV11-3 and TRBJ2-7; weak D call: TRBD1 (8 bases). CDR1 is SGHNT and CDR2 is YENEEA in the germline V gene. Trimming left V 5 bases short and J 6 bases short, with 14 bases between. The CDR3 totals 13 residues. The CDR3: CASSPDREGEQYF. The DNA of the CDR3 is TGTGCCAGCAGCCCGGACAGGGAGGGCGAGCAGTACTTC.

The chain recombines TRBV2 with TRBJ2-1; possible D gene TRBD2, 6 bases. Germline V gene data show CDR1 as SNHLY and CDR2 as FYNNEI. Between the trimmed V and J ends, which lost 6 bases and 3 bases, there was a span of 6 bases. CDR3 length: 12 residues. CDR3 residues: CASSGSYNEQFF. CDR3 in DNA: TGTGCCAGCAGCGGGAGCTACAATGAGCAGTTCTTC.

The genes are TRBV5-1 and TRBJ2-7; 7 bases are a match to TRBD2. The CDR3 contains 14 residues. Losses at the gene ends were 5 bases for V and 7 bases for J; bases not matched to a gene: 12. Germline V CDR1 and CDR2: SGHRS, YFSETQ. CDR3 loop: CASSPGLVAREQYF. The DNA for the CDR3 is TGCGCCAGCAGTCCAGGACTAGTCGCGCGGGAGCAGTACTTC. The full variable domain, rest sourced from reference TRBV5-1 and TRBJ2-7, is KAGVTQTPRYLIKTRGQQVTLSCSPISGHRSVSWYQQTPGQGLQFLFEYFSETQRNKGNFPGRFSGRQFSNSRSEMNVSTLELGDSALYLCASSPGLVAREQYFGPGTRLTVT.

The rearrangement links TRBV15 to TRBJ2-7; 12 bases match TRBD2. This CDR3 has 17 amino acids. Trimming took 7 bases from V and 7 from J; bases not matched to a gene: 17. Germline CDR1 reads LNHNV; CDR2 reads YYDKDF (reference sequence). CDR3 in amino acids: CATTPTSGRVGGREQYF. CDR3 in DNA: TGTGCCACCACCCCGACTAGCGGGAGAGTAGGGGGGCGTGAGCAGTACTTC.

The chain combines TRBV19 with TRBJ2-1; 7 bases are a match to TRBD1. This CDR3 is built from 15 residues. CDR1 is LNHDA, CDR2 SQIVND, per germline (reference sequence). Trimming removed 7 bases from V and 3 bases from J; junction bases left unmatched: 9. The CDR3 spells CASTEFRDSYNEQFF. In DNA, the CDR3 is TGTGCCAGTACAGAATTCCGGGACAGCTACAATGAGCAGTTCTTC.

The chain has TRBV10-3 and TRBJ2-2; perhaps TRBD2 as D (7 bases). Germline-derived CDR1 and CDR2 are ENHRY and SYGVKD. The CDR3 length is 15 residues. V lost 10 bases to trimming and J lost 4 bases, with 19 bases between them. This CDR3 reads CATNKGGASTGELFF. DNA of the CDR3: TGTGCCACCAATAAGGGGGGGGCGAGCACCGGGGAGCTGTTTTTT.